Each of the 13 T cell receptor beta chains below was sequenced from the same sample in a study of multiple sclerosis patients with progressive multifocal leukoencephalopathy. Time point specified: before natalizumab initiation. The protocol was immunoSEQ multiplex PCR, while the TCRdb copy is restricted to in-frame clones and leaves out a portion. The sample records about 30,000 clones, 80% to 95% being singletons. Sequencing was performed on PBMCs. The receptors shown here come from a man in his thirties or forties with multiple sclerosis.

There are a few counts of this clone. The DNA of the CDR3 is TGTGCCAGCAGCCTAGGCCTTTTAGAGACCCAGTACTTC. Translation gives CASSLGLLETQYF. V is TRBV7-7 and J is TRBJ2-5; D not certain. Germline loops: CDR1 SSHAT, CDR2 FNYEAQ (reference sequence). V was shortened by 5 bases and J by 4 bases, with 11 bases between the two germline ends. This CDR3 contains 13 residues.

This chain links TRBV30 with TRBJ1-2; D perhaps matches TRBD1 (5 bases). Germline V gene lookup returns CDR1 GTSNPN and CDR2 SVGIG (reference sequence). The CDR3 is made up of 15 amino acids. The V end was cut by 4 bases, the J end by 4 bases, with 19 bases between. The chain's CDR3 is CAWTGTLDRTYGYTF. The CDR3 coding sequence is TGTGCCTGGACAGGGACCCTTGACAGAACCTATGGCTACACCTTC.

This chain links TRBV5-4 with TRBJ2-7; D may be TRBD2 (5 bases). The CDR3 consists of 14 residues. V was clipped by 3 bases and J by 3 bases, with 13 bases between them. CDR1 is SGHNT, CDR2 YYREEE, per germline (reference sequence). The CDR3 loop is CASSSGEKHYEQYF. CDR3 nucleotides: TGTGCCAGCAGCTCCGGGGAGAAGCACTACGAGCAGTACTTC.

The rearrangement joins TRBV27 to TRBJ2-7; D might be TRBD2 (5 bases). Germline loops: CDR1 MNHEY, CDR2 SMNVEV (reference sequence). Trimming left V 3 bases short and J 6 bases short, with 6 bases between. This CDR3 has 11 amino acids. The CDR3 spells CASSFGGEQYF. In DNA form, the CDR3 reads TGTGCCAGCAGTTTTGGAGGCGAGCAGTACTTC.

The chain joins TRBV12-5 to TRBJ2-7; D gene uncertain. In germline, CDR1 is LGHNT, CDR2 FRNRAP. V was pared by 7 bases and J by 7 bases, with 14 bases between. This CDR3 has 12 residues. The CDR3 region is CASAWGSREQYV. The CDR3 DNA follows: TGTGCTAGTGCCTGGGGAAGTCGGGAGCAGTACGTC.

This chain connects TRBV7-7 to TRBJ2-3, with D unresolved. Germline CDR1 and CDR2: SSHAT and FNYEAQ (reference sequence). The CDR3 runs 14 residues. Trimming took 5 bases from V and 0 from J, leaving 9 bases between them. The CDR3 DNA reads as TGTGCCAGCAGCATCCACCTGAGCACAGATACGCAGTATTTT. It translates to CASSIHLSTDTQYF.

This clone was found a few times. As DNA, the CDR3 is TGTGCCAGTCAAAGGGGGCAGGGGGCTACCGGGGAGCTGTTTTTT. Its protein product is CASQRGQGATGELFF. The chain has TRBV27 and TRBJ2-2; 8 bases map to TRBD1. The V segment lost 9 bases and the J segment 5 bases; nucleotides outside the gene matches: 11. The CDR3 has 15 amino acids. Germline V gives CDR1 MNHEY, CDR2 SMNVEV (reference sequence).

The CDR3 bases are TGTGCCAGGTCCTTTCAGGCCGCCCTGGGCTACACCTTC. It encodes CARSFQAALGYTF. This sequence joins TRBV2 and TRBJ1-2; the D is unclear. With 9 bases removed from V and 8 bases from J, the gap between germline ends came to 19 bases. CDR3 length: 13 residues. Germline-derived CDR1 and CDR2 are SNHLY and FYNNEI.

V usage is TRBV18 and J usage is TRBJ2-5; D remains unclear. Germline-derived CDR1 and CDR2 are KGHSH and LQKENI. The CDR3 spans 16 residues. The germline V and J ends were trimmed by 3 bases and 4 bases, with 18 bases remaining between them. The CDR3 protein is CASSPTDGFLRETQYF. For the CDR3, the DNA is TGTGCCAGCTCACCCACGGATGGTTTCCTCCGAGAGACCCAGTACTTC. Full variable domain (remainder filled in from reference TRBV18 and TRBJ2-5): NAGVMQNPRHLVRRRGQEARLRCSPMKGHSHVYWYRQLPEEGLKFMVYLQKENIIDESGMPKERFSAEFPKEGPSILRIQQVVRGDSAAYFCASSPTDGFLRETQYFGPGTRLLVL.

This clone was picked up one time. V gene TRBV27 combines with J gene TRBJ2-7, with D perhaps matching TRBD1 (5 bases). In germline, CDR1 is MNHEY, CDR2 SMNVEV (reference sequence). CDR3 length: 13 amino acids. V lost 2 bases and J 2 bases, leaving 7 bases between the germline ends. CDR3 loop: CASSLGRAYEQYF. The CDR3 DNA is TGTGCCAGCAGTTTAGGCAGGGCCTACGAGCAGTACTTC.

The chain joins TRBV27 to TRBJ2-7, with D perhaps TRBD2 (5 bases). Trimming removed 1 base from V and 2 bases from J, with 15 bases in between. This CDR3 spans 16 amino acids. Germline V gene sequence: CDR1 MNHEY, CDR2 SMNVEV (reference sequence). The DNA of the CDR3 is TGTGCCAGCAGTTTATTGGCCGGAGGTACCCCCTACGAGCAGTACTTC. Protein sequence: CASSLLAGGTPYEQYF.

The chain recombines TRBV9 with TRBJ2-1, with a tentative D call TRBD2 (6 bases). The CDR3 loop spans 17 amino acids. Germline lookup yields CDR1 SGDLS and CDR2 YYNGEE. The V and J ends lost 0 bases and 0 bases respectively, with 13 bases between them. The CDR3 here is CASSVEAGLFSYNEQFF. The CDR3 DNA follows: TGTGCCAGCAGCGTAGAAGCGGGCCTTTTCTCCTACAATGAGCAGTTCTTC.

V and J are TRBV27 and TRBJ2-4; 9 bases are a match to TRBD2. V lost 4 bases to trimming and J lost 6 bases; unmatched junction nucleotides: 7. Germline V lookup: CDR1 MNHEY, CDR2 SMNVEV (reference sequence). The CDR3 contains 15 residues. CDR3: CASSSSSGISNIQYF. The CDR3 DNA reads TGTGCCAGCAGTTCCTCTAGCGGGATTTCAAACATTCAGTACTTC.